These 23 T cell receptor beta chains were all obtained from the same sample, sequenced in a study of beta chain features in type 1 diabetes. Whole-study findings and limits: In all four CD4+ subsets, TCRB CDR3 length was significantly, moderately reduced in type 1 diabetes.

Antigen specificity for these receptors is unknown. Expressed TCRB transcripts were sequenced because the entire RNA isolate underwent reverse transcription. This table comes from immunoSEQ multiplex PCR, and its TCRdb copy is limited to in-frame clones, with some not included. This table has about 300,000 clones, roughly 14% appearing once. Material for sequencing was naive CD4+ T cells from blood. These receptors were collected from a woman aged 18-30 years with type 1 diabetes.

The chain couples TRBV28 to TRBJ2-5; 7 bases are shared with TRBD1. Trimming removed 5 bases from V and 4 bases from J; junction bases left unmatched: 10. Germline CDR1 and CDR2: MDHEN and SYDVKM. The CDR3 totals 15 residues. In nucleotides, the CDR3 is TGTGCCAGCAGTATTACAAGACAGGGATCAGAGACCCAGTACTTC. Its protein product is CASSITRQGSETQYF.

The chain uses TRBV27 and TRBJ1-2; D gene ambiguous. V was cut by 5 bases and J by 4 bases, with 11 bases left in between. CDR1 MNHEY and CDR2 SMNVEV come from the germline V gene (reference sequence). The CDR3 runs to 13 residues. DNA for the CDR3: TGTGCCAGCAGTCCGGTTGATGGCTATGGCTACACCTTC. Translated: CASSPVDGYGYTF.

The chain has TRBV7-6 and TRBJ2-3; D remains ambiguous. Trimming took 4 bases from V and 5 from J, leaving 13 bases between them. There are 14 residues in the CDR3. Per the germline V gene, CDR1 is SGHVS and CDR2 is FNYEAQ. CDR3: CASSSRQQVDTQYF. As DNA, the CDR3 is TGTGCCAGCAGCTCTCGTCAGCAGGTAGATACGCAGTATTTT.

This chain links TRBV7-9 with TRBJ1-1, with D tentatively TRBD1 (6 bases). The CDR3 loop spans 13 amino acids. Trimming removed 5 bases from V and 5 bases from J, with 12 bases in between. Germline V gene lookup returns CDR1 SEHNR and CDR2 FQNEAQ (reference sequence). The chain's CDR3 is CASSRDRKTEAFF. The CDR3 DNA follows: TGTGCCAGCAGCCGTGACAGGAAAACTGAAGCTTTCTTT.

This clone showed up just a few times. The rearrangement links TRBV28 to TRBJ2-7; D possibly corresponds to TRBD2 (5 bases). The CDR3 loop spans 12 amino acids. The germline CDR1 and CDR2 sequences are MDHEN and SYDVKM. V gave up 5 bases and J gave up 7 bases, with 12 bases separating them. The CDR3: CASSQFWEEQYF. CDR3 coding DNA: TGTGCCAGCAGTCAATTTTGGGAGGAGCAGTACTTC.

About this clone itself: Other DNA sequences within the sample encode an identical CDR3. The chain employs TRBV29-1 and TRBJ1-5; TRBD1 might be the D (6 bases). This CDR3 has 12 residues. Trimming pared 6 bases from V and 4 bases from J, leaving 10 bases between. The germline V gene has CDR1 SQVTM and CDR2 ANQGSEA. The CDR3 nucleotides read TGCAGCGTGCGGCAGGGGAATCAGCCCCAGCATTTT. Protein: CSVRQGNQPQHF.

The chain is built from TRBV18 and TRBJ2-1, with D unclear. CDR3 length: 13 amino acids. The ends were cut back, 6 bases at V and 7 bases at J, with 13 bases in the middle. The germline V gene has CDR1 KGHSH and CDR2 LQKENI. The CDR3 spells CASSAIERNEQFF. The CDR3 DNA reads TGTGCCAGCTCCGCAATCGAGCGAAATGAGCAGTTCTTC. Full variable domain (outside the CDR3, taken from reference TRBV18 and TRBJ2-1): NAGVMQNPRHLVRRRGQEARLRCSPMKGHSHVYWYRQLPEEGLKFMVYLQKENIIDESGMPKERFSAEFPKEGPSILRIQQVVRGDSAAYFCASSAIERNEQFFGPGTRLTVL.

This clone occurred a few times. The CDR3 nucleotides are TGTGCCAGCAGCCTGACTAGCGGGTGGGTTGAGCAGTTCTTC. Translation: CASSLTSGWVEQFF. The gene calls are TRBV9 and TRBJ2-1; 10 nucleotides align to TRBD2. This CDR3 has 14 residues. Germline V gene sequence: CDR1 SGDLS, CDR2 YYNGEE. After removal of 4 bases from V and 9 bases from J, the junction contained 7 bases not matched to a gene.

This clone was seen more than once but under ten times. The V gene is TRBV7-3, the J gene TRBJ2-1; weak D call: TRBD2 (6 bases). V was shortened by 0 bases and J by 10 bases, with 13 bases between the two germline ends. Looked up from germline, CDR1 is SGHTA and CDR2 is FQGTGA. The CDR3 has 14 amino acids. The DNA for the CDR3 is TGTGCCAGCAGCTTAACGTTCGGGGGAGCCGAGCAGTTCTTC. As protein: CASSLTFGGAEQFF.

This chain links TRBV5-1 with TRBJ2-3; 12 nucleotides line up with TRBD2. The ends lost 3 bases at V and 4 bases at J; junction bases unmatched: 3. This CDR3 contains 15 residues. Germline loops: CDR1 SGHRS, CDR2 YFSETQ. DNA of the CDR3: TGCGCCAGCAGCTCACTAGCGGGAGGCGCAGATACGCAGTATTTT. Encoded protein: CASSSLAGGADTQYF.

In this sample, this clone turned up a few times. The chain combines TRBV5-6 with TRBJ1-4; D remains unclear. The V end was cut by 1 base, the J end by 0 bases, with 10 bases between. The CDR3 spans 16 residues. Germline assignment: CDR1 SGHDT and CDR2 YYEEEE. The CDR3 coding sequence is TGTGCCAGCAGCTTGCGGAGGGCAGCAACTAATGAAAAACTGTTTTTT. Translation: CASSLRRAATNEKLFF.

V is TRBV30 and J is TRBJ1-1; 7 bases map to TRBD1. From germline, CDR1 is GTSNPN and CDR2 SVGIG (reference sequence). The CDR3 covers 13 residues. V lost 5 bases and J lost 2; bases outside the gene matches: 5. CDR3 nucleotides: TGTGCCTGGGAACAGGGGCCTAACACTGAAGCTTTCTTT. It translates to CAWEQGPNTEAFF.

Written as DNA, the CDR3 is TGTGCCAGCAGTAAGCGGGAGGGCCAGCCCACGCAGTATTTT. Translation: CASSKREGQPTQYF. The chain couples TRBV6-5 to TRBJ2-3, with 10 bases identical to TRBD2. The junction had 8 bases not matched to a gene; V was cut back by 5 bases and J by 9 bases. Germline CDR1 is MNHEY and CDR2 is SVGAGI. The CDR3 consists of 14 residues.

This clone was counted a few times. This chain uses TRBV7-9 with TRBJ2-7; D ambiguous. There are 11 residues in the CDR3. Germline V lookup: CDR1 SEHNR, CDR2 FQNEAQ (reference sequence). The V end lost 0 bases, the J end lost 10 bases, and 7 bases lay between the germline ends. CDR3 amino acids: CASSLAPPQYV. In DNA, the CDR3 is TGTGCCAGCAGCTTAGCGCCCCCCCAGTACGTC.

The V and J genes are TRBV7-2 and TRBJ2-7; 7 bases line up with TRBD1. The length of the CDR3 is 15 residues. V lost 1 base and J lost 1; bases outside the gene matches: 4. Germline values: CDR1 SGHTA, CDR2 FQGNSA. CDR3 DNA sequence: TGTGCCAGCAGCTTAGGGGCAGGGGGATCCTACGAGCAGTACTTC. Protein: CASSLGAGGSYEQYF.

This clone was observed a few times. The CDR3 region is CASSSRASGSSNEQFF. CDR3 bases: TGTGCCAGCAGCTCCCGTGCCAGCGGGAGTAGCAATGAGCAGTTCTTC. V usage is TRBV9 and J usage is TRBJ2-1, with 8 bases lining up with TRBD2. The germline CDR1 and CDR2 sequences are SGDLS and YYNGEE. The CDR3 is made up of 16 amino acids. V was clipped by 4 bases and J by 6 bases; unmatched bases: 12.

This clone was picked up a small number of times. The CDR3 loop is CASSLTSGSAGELFF. The CDR3 nucleotides are TGTGCCAGCAGCCTGACTAGCGGGAGCGCCGGGGAGCTGTTTTTT. The V gene is TRBV7-7, the J gene TRBJ2-2; 12 bases align to TRBD2. This CDR3 region has 15 residues. CDR1 is SSHAT, CDR2 FNYEAQ, per germline (reference sequence). With 5 bases clipped from V and 6 bases from J, the junction kept 4 bases outside the gene matches.

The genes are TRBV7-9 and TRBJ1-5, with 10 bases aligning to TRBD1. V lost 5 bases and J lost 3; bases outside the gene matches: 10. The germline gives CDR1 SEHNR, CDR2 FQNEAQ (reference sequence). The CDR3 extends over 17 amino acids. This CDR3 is CASSPGTGVGDNQPQHF. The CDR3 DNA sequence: TGTGCCAGCAGCCCAGGGACAGGGGTTGGCGACAATCAGCCCCAGCATTTT.

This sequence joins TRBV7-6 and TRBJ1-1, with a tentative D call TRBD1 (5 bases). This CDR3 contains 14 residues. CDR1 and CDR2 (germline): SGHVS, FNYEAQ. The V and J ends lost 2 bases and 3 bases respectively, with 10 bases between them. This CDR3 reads CASSLQGSDTEAFF. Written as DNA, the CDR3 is TGTGCCAGCAGCTTACAGGGATCTGACACTGAAGCTTTCTTT.

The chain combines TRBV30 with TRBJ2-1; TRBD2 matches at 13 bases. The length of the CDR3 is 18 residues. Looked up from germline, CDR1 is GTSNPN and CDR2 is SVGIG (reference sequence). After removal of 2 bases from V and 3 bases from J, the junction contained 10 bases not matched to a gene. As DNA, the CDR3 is TGTGCCTGGAGTCCCCTCCGGACTAGCGGGAGCTACTACAATGAGCAGTTCTTC. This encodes CAWSPLRTSGSYYNEQFF.

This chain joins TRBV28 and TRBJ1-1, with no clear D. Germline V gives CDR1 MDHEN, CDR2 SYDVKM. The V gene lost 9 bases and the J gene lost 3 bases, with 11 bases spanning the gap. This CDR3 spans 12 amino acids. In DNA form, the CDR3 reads TGTGCCAGTAGCCTCCTCTACACTGAAGCTTTCTTT. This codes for CASSLLYTEAFF.

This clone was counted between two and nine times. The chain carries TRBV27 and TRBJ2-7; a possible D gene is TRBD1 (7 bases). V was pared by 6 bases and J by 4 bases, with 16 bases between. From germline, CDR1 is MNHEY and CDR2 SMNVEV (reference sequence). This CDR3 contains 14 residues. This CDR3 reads CASSPTQGRYEQYF. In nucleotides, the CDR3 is TGTGCCAGCAGCCCAACACAGGGGAGGTACGAGCAGTACTTC.

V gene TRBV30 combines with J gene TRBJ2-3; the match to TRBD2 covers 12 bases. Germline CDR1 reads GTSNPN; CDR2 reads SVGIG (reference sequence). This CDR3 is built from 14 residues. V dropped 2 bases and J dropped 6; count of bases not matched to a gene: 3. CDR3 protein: CAWSRTSGRDTQYF. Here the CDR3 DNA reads TGTGCCTGGAGTCGCACTAGCGGGAGGGATACGCAGTATTTT. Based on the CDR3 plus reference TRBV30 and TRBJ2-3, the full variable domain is SQTIHQWPATLVQPVGSPLSLECTVEGTSNPNLYWYRQAAGRGLQLLFYSVGIGQISSEVPQNLSASRPQDRQFILSSKKLLLSDSGFYLCAWSRTSGRDTQYFGPGTRLTVL.